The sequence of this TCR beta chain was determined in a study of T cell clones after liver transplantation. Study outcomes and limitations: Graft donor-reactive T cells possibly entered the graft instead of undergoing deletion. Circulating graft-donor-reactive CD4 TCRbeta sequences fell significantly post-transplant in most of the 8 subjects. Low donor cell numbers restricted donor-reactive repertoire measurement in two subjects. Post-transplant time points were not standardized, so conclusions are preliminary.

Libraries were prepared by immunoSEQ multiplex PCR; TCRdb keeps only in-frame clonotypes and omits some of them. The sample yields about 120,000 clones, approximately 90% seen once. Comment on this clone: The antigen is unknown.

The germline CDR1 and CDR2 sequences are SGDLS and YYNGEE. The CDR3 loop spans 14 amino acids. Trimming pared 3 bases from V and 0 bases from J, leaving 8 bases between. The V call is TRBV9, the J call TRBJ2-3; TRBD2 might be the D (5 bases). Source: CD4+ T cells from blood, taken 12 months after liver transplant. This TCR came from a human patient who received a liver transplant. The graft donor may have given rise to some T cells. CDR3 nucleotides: TGTGCCAGCAGCGCCAGAGGGAGCACAGATACGCAGTATTTT. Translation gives CASSARGSTDTQYF.